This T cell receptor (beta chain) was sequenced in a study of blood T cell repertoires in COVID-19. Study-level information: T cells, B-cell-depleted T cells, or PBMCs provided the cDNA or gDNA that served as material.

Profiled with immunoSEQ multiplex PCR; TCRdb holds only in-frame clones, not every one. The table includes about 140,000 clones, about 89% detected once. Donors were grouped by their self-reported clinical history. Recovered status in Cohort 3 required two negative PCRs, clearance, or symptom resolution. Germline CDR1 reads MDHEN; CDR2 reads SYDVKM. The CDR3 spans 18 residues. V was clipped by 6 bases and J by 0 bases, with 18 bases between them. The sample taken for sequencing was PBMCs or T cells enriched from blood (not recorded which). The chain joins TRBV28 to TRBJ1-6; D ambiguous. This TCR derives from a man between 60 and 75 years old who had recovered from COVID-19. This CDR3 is CASSVATARNSYNSPLHF. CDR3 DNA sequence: TGTGCCAGCAGCGTAGCGACGGCTCGGAACTCCTATAATTCACCCCTCCACTTT.